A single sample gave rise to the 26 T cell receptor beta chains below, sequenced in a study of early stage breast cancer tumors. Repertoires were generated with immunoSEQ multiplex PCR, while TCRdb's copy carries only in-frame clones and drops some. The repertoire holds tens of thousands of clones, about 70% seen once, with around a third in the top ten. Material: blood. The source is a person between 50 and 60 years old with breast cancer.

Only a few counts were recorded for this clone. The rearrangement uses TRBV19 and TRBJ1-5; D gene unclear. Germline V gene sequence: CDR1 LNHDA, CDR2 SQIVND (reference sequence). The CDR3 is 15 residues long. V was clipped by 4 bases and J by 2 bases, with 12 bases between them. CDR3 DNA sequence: TGTGCCAGTAGTACTGGGAAGAGAGGCAATCAGCCCCAGCATTTT. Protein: CASSTGKRGNQPQHF.

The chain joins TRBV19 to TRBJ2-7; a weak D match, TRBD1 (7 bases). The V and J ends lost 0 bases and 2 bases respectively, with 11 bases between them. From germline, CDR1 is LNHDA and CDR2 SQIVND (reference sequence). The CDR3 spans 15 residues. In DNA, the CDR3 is TGTGCCAGTAGTATAGATGCGGGACAGCCCTACGAGCAGTACTTC. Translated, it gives CASSIDAGQPYEQYF.

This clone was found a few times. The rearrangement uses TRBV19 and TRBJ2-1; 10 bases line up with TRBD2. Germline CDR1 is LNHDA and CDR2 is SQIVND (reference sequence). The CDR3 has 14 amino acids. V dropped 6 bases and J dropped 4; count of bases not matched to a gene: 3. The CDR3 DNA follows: TGTGCCAGTAGCCTGACTAGCGGGTACAATGAGCAGTTCTTC. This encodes CASSLTSGYNEQFF.

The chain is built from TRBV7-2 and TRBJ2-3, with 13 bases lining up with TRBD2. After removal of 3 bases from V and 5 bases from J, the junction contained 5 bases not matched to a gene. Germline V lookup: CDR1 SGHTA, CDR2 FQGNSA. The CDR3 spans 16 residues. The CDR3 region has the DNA TGTGCCAGCAGCTTTTCCGGGACTAGCGGGATAGATACGCAGTATTTT. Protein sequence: CASSFSGTSGIDTQYF.

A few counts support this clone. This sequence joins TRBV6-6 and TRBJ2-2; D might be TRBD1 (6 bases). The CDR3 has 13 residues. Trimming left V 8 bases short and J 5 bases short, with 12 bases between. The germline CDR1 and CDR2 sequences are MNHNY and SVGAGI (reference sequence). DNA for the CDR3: TGTGCCAGCGGACAGACCGGGACCGGGGAGCTGTTTTTT. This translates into CASGQTGTGELFF.

CDR3 nucleotide sequence: TGTGCCAGCACCCGACTAGCGAGCGACAATGAGCAGTTCTTC. This gives the protein CASTRLASDNEQFF. V and J are TRBV11-3 and TRBJ2-1; 8 bases align to TRBD2. From germline, CDR1 is SGHNT and CDR2 YENEEA. V shed 7 bases and J 5 bases; nucleotides not matched to a gene: 7. There are 14 residues in the CDR3.

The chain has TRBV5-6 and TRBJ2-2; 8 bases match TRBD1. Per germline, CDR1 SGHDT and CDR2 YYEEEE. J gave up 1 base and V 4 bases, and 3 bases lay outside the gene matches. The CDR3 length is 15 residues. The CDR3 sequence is CASSPGTGNTGELFF. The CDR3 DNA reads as TGTGCCAGCAGCCCCGGGACAGGGAACACCGGGGAGCTGTTTTTT.

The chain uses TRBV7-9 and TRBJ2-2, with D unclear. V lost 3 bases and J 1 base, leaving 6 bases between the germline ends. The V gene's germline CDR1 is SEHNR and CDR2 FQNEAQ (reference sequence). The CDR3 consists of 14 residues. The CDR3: CASSFVGNTGELFF. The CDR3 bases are TGTGCCAGCAGCTTCGTAGGGAACACCGGGGAGCTGTTTTTT.

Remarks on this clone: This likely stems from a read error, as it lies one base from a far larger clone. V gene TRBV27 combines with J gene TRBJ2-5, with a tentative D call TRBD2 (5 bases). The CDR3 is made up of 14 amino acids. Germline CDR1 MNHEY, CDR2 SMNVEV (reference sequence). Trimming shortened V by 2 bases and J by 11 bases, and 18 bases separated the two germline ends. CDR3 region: CASSLGSTGYEQYF. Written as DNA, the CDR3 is TGTGCCAGCAGTTTAGGGAGTACCGGCTACGAACAGTACTTC.

The DNA of the CDR3 is TGTGCCAGCAGCTTGCCGGAGGGCTATGGCTACACCTTC. It encodes CASSLPEGYGYTF. The chain has TRBV5-4 and TRBJ1-2; D gene unclear. V was clipped by 1 base and J by 4 bases, with 8 bases between them. The CDR3 loop spans 13 amino acids. Germline loops: CDR1 SGHNT, CDR2 YYREEE (reference sequence). The full variable domain, in which reference TRBV5-4 and TRBJ1-2 provide the parts outside the CDR3, is ETGVTQSPTHLIKTRGQQVTLRCSSQSGHNTVSWYQQALGQGPQFIFQYYREEENGRGNFPPRFSGLQFPNYSSELNVNALELDDSALYLCASSLPEGYGYTFGSGTRLTVV.

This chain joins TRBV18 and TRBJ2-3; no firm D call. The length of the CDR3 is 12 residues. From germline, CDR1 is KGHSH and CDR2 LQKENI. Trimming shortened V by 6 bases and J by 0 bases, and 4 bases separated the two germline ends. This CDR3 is CASSPSTDTQYF. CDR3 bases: TGTGCCAGCTCGCCTAGCACAGATACGCAGTATTTT.

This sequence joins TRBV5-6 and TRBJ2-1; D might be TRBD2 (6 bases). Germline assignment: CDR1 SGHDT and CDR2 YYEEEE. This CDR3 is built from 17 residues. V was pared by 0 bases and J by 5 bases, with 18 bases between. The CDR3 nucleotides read TGTGCCAGCAGCTTGGATCCGGGTGGGAGGTCTAACAATGAGCAGTTCTTC. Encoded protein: CASSLDPGGRSNNEQFF.

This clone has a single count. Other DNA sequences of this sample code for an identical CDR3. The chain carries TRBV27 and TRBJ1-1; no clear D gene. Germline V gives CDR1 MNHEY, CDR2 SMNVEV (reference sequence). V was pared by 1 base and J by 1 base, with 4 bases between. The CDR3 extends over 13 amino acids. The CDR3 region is CASSLLANTEAFF. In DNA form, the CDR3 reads TGTGCCAGCAGTTTATTGGCGAACACTGAAGCTTTCTTT.

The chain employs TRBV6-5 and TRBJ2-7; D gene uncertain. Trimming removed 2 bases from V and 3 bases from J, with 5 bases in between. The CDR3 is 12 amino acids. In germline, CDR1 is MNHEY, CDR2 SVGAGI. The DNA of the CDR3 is TGTGCCAGCAGTTACGCCGGCTACGAGCAGTACTTC. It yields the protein CASSYAGYEQYF.

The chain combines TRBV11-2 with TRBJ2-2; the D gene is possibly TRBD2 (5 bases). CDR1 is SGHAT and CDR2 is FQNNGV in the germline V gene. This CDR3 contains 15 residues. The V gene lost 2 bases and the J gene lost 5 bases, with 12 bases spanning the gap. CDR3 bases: TGTGCCAGCAGCTTATGGCAGGACTTAACCGGGGAGCTGTTTTTT. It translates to CASSLWQDLTGELFF.

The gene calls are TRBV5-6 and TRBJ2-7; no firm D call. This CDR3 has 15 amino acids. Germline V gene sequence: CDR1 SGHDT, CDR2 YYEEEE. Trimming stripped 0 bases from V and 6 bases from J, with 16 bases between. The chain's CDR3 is CASSLDSGPLFEQYF. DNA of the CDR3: TGTGCCAGCAGCTTGGATAGTGGACCGCTGTTCGAGCAGTACTTC.

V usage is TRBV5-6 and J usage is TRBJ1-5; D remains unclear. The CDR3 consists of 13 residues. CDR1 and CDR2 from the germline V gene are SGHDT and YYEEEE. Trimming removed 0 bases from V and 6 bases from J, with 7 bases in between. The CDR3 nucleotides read TGTGCCAGCAGCTTGGACCAGAGTCAGCCCCAGCATTTT. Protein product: CASSLDQSQPQHF.

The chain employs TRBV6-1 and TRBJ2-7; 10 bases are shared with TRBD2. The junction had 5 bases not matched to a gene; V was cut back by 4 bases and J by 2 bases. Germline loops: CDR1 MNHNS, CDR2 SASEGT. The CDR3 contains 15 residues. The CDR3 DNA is TGTGCCAGCAGTGTAGGACTAGCGGACACCTACGAGCAGTACTTC. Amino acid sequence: CASSVGLADTYEQYF.

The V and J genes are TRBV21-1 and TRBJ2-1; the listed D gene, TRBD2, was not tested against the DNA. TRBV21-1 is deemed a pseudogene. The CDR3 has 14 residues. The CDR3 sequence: CASVGLAGFNEQFF. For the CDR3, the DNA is TGTGCCAGCGTGGGACTAGCGGGTTTCAATGAGCAGTTCTTC.

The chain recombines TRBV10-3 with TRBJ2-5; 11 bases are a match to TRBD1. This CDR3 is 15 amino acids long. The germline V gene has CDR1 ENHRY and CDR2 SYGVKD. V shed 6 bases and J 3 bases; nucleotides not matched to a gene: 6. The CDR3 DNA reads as TGTGCCATCAGAGCCCCGGGACAGGGGGAAGAGACCCAGTACTTC. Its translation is CAIRAPGQGEETQYF.

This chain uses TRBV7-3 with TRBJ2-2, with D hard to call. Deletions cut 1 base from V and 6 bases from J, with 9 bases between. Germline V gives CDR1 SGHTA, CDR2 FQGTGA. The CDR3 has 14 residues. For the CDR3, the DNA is TGTGCCAGCAGCTTAAACCCCAGTCCCGGGGAGCTGTTTTTT. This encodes CASSLNPSPGELFF.

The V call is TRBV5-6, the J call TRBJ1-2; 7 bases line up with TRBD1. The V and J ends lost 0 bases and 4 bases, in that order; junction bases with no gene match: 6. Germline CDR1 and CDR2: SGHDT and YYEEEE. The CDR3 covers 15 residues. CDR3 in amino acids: CASSLAGTVIYGYTF. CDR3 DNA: TGTGCCAGCAGCTTGGCGGGGACAGTCATCTATGGCTACACCTTC.

The CDR3 DNA sequence: TGCAGCGTTGAAAGGGGGGGCGTGGGAACTGAAGCTTTCTTT. Its translation is CSVERGGVGTEAFF. V usage is TRBV29-1 and J usage is TRBJ1-1; D possibly corresponds to TRBD1 (6 bases). The V end lost 2 bases, the J end lost 5 bases, and 15 bases lay between the germline ends. Germline lookup yields CDR1 SQVTM and CDR2 ANQGSEA. CDR3 length: 14 residues.

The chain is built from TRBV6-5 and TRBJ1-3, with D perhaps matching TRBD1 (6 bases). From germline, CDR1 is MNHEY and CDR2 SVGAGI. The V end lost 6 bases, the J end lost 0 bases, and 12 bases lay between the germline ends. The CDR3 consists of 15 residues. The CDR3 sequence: CASRRDTGSGNTIYF. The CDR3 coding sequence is TGTGCCAGCAGACGGGACACCGGCTCTGGAAACACCATATATTTT.

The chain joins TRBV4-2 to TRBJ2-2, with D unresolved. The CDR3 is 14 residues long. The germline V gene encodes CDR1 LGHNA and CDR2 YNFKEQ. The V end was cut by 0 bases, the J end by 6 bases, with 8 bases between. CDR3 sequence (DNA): TGTGCCAGCAGCCAAGATAGAGAGCCCGGGGAGCTGTTTTTT. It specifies CASSQDREPGELFF.

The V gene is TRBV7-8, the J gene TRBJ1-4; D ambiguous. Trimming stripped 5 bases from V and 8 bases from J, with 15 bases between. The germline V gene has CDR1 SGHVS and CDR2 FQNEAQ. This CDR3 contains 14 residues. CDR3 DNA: TGTGCCAGCAGCCCGGAATCCTGGAGGGAAAAACTGTTTTTT. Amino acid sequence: CASSPESWREKLFF.